This TCR beta chain was sequenced during a study of CD8+CD57+ T cells in acquired aplastic anemia. Study-wide background: Recorded DNA amounts for sorted CD4+ and CD8+ cells had an average of approximately 3 ug. Regarding the study as a whole: Fewer than 35 sequences, all CD8+ CDR3, were shared between patients and controls.

Whoever was chosen for sequencing had shown CD8+CD57+ cell expansion by flow cytometry. Each patient carried a diagnosis of severe acquired aplastic anemia. All patients were therapy-naive when blood was sampled. Researchers used genomic DNA as the template to profile TCR beta VDJ and CDR3. TCRdb passed the reads through MiXCR, listing each CDR3 protein once. The table has 200,000 to 250,000 distinct CDR3 sequences, roughly two thirds seen once. CDR1 LNHDA and CDR2 SQIVND come from the germline V gene (reference sequence). The CDR3 runs 13 residues. V lost 6 bases, J lost 2 bases, and 10 bases lay in between. A remark on this clonotype: Antigen: not known.

Sequencing was performed on sorted CD4+, CD8+, or CD8+CD57+ T cells (not recorded which) from PBMCs. The gene calls are TRBV19 and TRBJ1-2; a weak D match, TRBD1 (5 bases). This TCR came from a human donor with aplastic anemia. The CDR3 DNA reads as TGTGCCAGTAGATGGGGCATAAACTATGGCTACACCTTC. This encodes CASRWGINYGYTF.